One and the same sample provided the 19 T cell receptor beta chains below, sequenced in a study of early T cells in non-severe SARS-CoV-2 infection. TCRdb ran MiXCR on the 5' RACE reads and lists one entry per CDR3 protein. The data show about 59,000 distinct CDR3 sequences, under 15% seen once. The source was whole blood, collected at baseline. The receptors derive from an adult who was a healthcare worker with PCR-confirmed SARS-CoV-2 infection or an uninfected control (not recorded which).

V is TRBV14 and J is TRBJ2-3, with TRBD1 as a possible D gene (6 bases). The V gene lost 0 bases and the J gene lost 6 bases, with 19 bases spanning the gap. CDR1 SGHDN and CDR2 FVKESK come from the germline V gene. The CDR3 is 17 amino acids. CDR3 nucleotide sequence: TGTGCCAGCAGCCAAGAGCCCACAGGGTCCCCAAGGGATACGCAGTATTTT. Protein: CASSQEPTGSPRDTQYF.

This clonotype was detected ten times or more. The rearrangement joins TRBV30 to TRBJ2-7; D tentatively fits TRBD1 or TRBD2 (5 bases each). The CDR3 extends over 13 amino acids. CDR1 is GTSNPN, CDR2 SVGIG, per germline (reference sequence). V lost 3 bases, J lost 7 bases, and 16 bases lay in between. The CDR3 sequence: CAWSASQWGEQYF. The CDR3 DNA sequence: TGTGCCTGGAGCGCCTCCCAATGGGGGGAGCAGTACTTC. The complete variable domain, with remaining parts taken from reference TRBV30 and TRBJ2-7, reads SQTIHQWPATLVQPVGSPLSLECTVEGTSNPNLYWYRQAAGRGLQLLFYSVGIGQISSEVPQNLSASRPQDRQFILSSKKLLLSDSGFYLCAWSASQWGEQYFGPGTRLTVT.

This clonotype showed up just a few times. V gene TRBV7-2 combines with J gene TRBJ2-1, with 8 bases aligning to TRBD1. The V gene's germline CDR1 is SGHTA and CDR2 FQGNSA. With 2 bases clipped from V and 9 bases from J, the junction kept 9 bases outside the gene matches. There are 15 residues in the CDR3. CDR3 DNA: TGTGCCAGCAGCTTATTGTGGCAGGGGGCCAGTGAGCAGTTCTTC. Translating it yields CASSLLWQGASEQFF.

This clonotype occurred many times. The V and J genes are TRBV4-3 and TRBJ2-1; 10 bases match TRBD2. Germline CDR1 reads LGHNA; CDR2 reads YSLEER. CDR3 length equals 19 residues. V lost 0 bases, J lost 3 bases, and 11 bases stayed unmatched. CDR3: CASSQDLGASGGSYNEQFF. For the CDR3, the DNA is TGCGCCAGCAGCCAAGATCTTGGGGCTAGCGGGGGAAGCTACAATGAGCAGTTCTTC.

The V and J genes are TRBV15 and TRBJ2-7, with 7 bases aligning to TRBD1. Germline V gives CDR1 LNHNV, CDR2 YYDKDF (reference sequence). The CDR3 contains 15 residues. Trimming took 1 base from V and 5 from J; bases not matched to a gene: 8. The CDR3 coding sequence is TGTGCCACCAGCAGAGGAGACAGGGAAGGGGACGAGCAGTACTTC. Its protein is CATSRGDREGDEQYF.

This clonotype has at least ten counts. Germline is not matched at one junction end, which may reflect a read error. The chain joins TRBV7-7 to TRBJ2-5; D remains unclear. CDR3 length equals 13 residues. Per the germline V gene, CDR1 is SSHAT and CDR2 is FNYEAQ (reference sequence). The CDR3 DNA sequence: TGTGCTAGCAGCTTAAACGATAAGGCGACCCAGTACTTC. This sequence encodes CASSLNDKATQYF. Using reference TRBV7-7 and TRBJ2-5 for the parts outside the CDR3, the full variable domain is GAGVSQSPRYKVTKRGQDVTLRCDPISSHATLYWYQQALGQGPEFLTYFNYEAQPDKSGLPSDRFSAERPEGSISTLTIQRTEQRDSAMYRCASSLNDKATQYFGPGTRLLVL.

The rearrangement links TRBV13 to TRBJ1-2, with D hard to call. CDR1 and CDR2 from the germline V gene are PRHDT and FYEKMQ (reference sequence). V lost 1 base to trimming and J lost 8 bases, with 14 bases between them. The CDR3 extends over 14 amino acids. CDR3 nucleotides: TGTGCCAGCAGCTTAGCAGGTCAGCCGCGGGGCTACACCTTC. It specifies CASSLAGQPRGYTF.

The genes are TRBV19 and TRBJ2-3, with TRBD1 as a possible D gene (5 bases). Germline V gene lookup returns CDR1 LNHDA and CDR2 SQIVND (reference sequence). The germline V and J ends were trimmed by 1 base and 2 bases, with 10 bases remaining between them. There are 15 residues in the CDR3. CDR3 protein: CASSIAAGNTDTQYF. In nucleotides, the CDR3 is TGTGCCAGTAGTATAGCGGCAGGGAACACAGATACGCAGTATTTT.

This clonotype was observed a few times. The chain joins TRBV5-1 to TRBJ2-5, with 8 nucleotides matching TRBD1. The trim removed 5 bases at V and 3 bases at J, leaving 6 bases unmatched. The CDR3 totals 14 residues. Per germline, CDR1 SGHRS and CDR2 YFSETQ. Here the CDR3 DNA reads TGCGCCAGCAGTTGGAACAGGGGGGAAGAGACCCAGTACTTC. It translates to CASSWNRGEETQYF. Complete variable domain (other parts from reference TRBV5-1 and TRBJ2-5): KAGVTQTPRYLIKTRGQQVTLSCSPISGHRSVSWYQQTPGQGLQFLFEYFSETQRNKGNFPGRFSGRQFSNSRSEMNVSTLELGDSALYLCASSWNRGEETQYFGPGTRLLVL.

A few counts support this clonotype. J is TRBJ1-2 and V is TRBV19, with D unresolved. Germline CDR1 LNHDA, CDR2 SQIVND (reference sequence). V was pared by 10 bases and J by 4 bases, with 16 bases between. The CDR3 covers 13 residues. The CDR3: CATQKYRGYGYTF. CDR3 coding DNA: TGTGCCACCCAGAAGTACAGAGGCTATGGCTACACCTTC. Full variable domain (missing parts from reference TRBV19 and TRBJ1-2): DGGITQSPKYLFRKEGQNVTLSCEQNLNHDAMYWYRQDPGQGLRLIYYSQIVNDFQKGDIAEGYSVSREKKESFPLTVTSAQKNPTAFYLCATQKYRGYGYTFGSGTRLTVV.

The genes are TRBV12-3 or TRBV12-4 and TRBJ2-7; D is ambiguous. Trimming took off 2 bases at V and 5 bases at J, with 7 bases between the two ends. This CDR3 spans 12 amino acids. CDR3 region: CASSLSPNEQYF. The CDR3 nucleotides read TGTGCCAGCAGTTTAAGTCCCAACGAGCAGTACTTC.

This clonotype turned up a few times. The chain joins TRBV5-6 to TRBJ1-1; 7 bases fit TRBD1. With 4 bases clipped from V and 1 base from J, the junction kept 4 bases outside the gene matches. This CDR3 is 14 amino acids long. Germline CDR1 SGHDT, CDR2 YYEEEE. The CDR3 spells CASSKGQPNTEAFF. The DNA of the CDR3 is TGTGCCAGCAGCAAGGGACAGCCGAACACTGAAGCTTTCTTT. The entire variable domain, with the rest obtained from reference TRBV5-6 and TRBJ1-1, is as follows: DAGVTQSPTHLIKTRGQQVTLRCSPKSGHDTVSWYQQALGQGPQFIFQYYEEEERQRGNFPDRFSGHQFPNYSSELNVNALLLGDSALYLCASSKGQPNTEAFFGQGTRLTVV.

The CDR3 coding sequence is TGCAGTGCTACGCAGGGAACCGGGGAGCTGTTTTTT. This codes for CSATQGTGELFF. The chain is built from TRBV20-1 and TRBJ2-2; TRBD1 might be the D (5 bases). V was shortened by 4 bases and J by 5 bases, with 8 bases between the two germline ends. Per germline, CDR1 DFQATT and CDR2 SNEGSKA (reference sequence). The CDR3 totals 12 residues.

The CDR3 is CSAGPGGLNTEAFF. In nucleotides, the CDR3 is TGCAGTGCTGGCCCAGGGGGCCTGAACACTGAAGCTTTCTTT. The chain joins TRBV20-1 to TRBJ1-1; 8 positions agree with TRBD1. This CDR3 contains 14 residues. Germline CDR1 reads DFQATT; CDR2 reads SNEGSKA (reference sequence). V shed 5 bases and J 0 bases; nucleotides not matched to a gene: 5.

This clonotype showed up just a few times. The V and J genes are TRBV6-1 and TRBJ2-7; unclear D gene. The germline gives CDR1 MNHNS, CDR2 SASEGT. This CDR3 comprises 12 residues. V was clipped by 1 base and J by 4 bases, with 5 bases between them. The CDR3 bases are TGTGCCAGCAGTGAAGAGGGTTACGAGCAGTACTTC. Protein: CASSEEGYEQYF.

The chain uses TRBV7-6 and TRBJ2-1; D ambiguous. V lost 5 bases and J lost 4, with 18 bases in between. This CDR3 region has 16 residues. The germline gives CDR1 SGHVS, CDR2 FNYEAQ. As DNA, the CDR3 is TGTGCCAGCAGCCCCCCCAGTGGGTTGCGTTACAATGAGCAGTTCTTC. Its translation is CASSPPSGLRYNEQFF.

Ten or more counts support this clonotype. The chain couples TRBV28 to TRBJ2-6, with 7 bases identical to TRBD1. The CDR3 spans 14 residues. Germline trimming cut 9 bases from V and 4 bases from J; bases unmatched to any gene: 6. Germline V gene sequence: CDR1 MDHEN, CDR2 SYDVKM. The CDR3 here is CASQGGDGANVLTF. The CDR3 DNA is TGTGCCAGTCAAGGGGGCGACGGGGCCAACGTCCTGACTTTC.

This clonotype was seen more than once but under ten times. This CDR3 is CASIQGLAKNIQYF. As DNA, the CDR3 is TGTGCCAGCATTCAGGGCCTAGCCAAAAACATTCAGTACTTC. The rearrangement uses TRBV2 and TRBJ2-4, with D perhaps matching TRBD1 (5 bases). Trimming left V 7 bases short and J 0 bases short, with 10 bases between. The germline V gene has CDR1 SNHLY and CDR2 FYNNEI. The CDR3 covers 14 residues.

At least ten counts were recorded for this clonotype. CDR3 amino acids: CASSYMGEQFF. As DNA, the CDR3 is TGTGCCAGCAGCTACATGGGCGAGCAGTTCTTC. The V gene is TRBV11-2, the J gene TRBJ2-1, with no clear D. This CDR3 contains 11 residues. The germline gives CDR1 SGHAT, CDR2 FQNNGV. V lost 4 bases and J 10 bases, leaving 8 bases between the germline ends.